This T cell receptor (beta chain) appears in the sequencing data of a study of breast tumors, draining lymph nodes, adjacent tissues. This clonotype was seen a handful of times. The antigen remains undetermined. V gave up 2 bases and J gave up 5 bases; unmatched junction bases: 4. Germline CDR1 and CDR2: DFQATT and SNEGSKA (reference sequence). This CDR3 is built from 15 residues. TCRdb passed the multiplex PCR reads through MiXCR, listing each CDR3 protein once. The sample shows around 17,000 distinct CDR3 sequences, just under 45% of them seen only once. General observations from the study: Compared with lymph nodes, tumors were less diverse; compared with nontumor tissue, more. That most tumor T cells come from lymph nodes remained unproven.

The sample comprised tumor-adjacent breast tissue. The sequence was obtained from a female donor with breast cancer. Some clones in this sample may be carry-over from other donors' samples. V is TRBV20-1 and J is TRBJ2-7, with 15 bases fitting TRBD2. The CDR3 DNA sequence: TGCAGTGCTAGACCGGGACTAGCGGGAGGTAACGAGCAGTACTTC. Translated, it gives CSARPGLAGGNEQYF.